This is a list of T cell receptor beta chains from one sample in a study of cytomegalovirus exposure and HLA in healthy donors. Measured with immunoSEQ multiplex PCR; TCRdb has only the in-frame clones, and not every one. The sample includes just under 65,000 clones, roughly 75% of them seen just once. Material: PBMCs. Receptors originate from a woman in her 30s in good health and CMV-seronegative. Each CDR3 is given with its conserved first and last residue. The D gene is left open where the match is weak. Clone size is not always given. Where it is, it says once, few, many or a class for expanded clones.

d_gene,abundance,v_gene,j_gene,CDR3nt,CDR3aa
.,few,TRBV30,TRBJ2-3,TGTGCCTGGAAGGGGTGGGCAGATACGCAGTATTTT,CAWKGWADTQYF
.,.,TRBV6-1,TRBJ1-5,TGTGCCAGCACCCTAGAATCCAATCAGCCCCAGCATTTT,CASTLESNQPQHF
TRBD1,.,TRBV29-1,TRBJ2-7,TGCAGCGTTGGGACAGGGGAACGCGGGCCCTACGAGCAGTACTTC,CSVGTGERGPYEQYF
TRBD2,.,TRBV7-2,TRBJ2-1,TGTGCCAGCAGCCTAGTTGGGACTAGCGGGGAATACAATGAGCAGTTCTTC,CASSLVGTSGEYNEQFF
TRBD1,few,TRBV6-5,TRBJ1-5,TGTGCCAGCAGCGGACAGGCTAAGCAGCCCCAGCATTTT,CASSGQAKQPQHF
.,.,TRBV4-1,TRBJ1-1,TGCGCCAGCAGCCAAGCCAGTGGAGGAGCTTTCTTT,CASSQASGGAFF
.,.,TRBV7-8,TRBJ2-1,TGTGCCAGCAGCTTTAGAAATGAGCAGTTCTTC,CASSFRNEQFF
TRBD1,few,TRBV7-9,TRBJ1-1,TGTGCCAGCAGCCTGACAGGGGGCGAAAACACTGAAGCTTTCTTT,CASSLTGGENTEAFF
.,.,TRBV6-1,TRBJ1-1,TGTGCCAGCGGAAGCCGGGGGTGGAACACTGAAGCTTTCTTT,CASGSRGWNTEAFF
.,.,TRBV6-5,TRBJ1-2,TGTGCCAGCACCAACGGTCGGAGTAACTATGGCTACACCTTC,CASTNGRSNYGYTF
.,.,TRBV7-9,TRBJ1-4,TGTGCCAGCAGCTTAGGAGCATCTGAAAAACTGTTTTTT,CASSLGASEKLFF
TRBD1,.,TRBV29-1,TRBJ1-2,TGCAGCGTCCCCGACCGGACAGGGGGGGATGGCTACACCTTC,CSVPDRTGGDGYTF
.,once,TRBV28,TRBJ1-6,TGTGCCAGCAGTTCTCGGGTGGATTCACCCCTCCACTTT,CASSSRVDSPLHF
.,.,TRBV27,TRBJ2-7,TGTGCCAGCAGTTCCGTGGACAGCTCCTACGAGCAGTACTTC,CASSSVDSSYEQYF
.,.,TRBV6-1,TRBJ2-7,TGTGCCAGCTTGTCGAGATCCTACGAGCAGTACTTC,CASLSRSYEQYF
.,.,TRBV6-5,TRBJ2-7,TGTGCCAGCAGTTCAGGAAGCGAGCAGTACTTC,CASSSGSEQYF
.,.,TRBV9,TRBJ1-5,TGTGCCAGCAGCGTTAGTGGGCTGGGGCCCCAGCATTTT,CASSVSGLGPQHF
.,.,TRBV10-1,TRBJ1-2,TGCGCCAGCAGTGGTTCGGCTAACTATGGCTACACCTTC,CASSGSANYGYTF
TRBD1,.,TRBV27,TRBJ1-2,TGTGCCAGCGGACAGGGGGCCTATGGCTACACCTTC,CASGQGAYGYTF
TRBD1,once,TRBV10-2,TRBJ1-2,TGCGCCAGCAGTCCACAGGGGGACGGCTACACCTTC,CASSPQGDGYTF
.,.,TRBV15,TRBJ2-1,TGTGCCACCAGCAGAGAATGGAGCCTTCCATTGCTCTTC,CATSREWSLPLLF
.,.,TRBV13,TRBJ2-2,TGTGCCAGCAGCTTAAGGGGGTCGAACACCGGGGAGCTGTTTTTT,CASSLRGSNTGELFF
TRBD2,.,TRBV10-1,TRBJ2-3,TGCGCCAGCAGTGAGTCTAGCGGGTACACAGATACGCAGTATTTT,CASSESSGYTDTQYF
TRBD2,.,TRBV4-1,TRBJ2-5,TGCGCCAGCAGCCAAGCGACTAGCGGGTACCAAGAGACCCAGTACTTC,CASSQATSGYQETQYF
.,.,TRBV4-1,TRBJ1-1,TGCGCCAGCAGCCATGACCGAACTGAGGTGAACACTGAAGCTTTCTTT,CASSHDRTEVNTEAFF
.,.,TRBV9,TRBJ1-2,TGTGCCAGCAGCCTGGGCCTGGGGGAGGGTGTCTATGGCTACACCTTC,CASSLGLGEGVYGYTF
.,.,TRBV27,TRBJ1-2,TGTGCCAGCAGTTTACAGGGTAACTATGGCTACACCTTC,CASSLQGNYGYTF
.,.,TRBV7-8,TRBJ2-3,TGTGCCAGCAGCTTACAGTTTTGGGGCGGAACAGATACGCAGTATTTT,CASSLQFWGGTDTQYF
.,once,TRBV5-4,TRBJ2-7,TGTGCCAGCAGCCTCGACTATAGCCCGGGCGAGCAGTACTTC,CASSLDYSPGEQYF
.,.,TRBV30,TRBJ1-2,TGTGCCTGGGTTTCGACAGGAAACTATGGCTACACCTTC,CAWVSTGNYGYTF
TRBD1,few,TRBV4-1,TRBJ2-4,TGCGCCAGCAGCCACCCGGACAGGGACGCCAAAAACATTCAGTACTTC,CASSHPDRDAKNIQYF
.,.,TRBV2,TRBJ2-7,TGTGCCAGCAGCCGGGTCCGCTACGAGCAGTACTTC,CASSRVRYEQYF
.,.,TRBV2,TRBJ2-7,TGTGCCAGCAGTGCCCCCAGGGCCACCTCCTCCTACGAGCAGTACTTC,CASSAPRATSSYEQYF